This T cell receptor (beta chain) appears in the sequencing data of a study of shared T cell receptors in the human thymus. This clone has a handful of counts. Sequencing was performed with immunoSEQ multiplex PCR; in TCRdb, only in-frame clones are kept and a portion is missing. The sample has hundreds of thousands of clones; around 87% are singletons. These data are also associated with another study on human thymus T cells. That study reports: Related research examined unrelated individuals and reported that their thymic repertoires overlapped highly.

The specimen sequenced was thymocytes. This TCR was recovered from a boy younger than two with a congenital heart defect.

The CDR3 DNA is TGTGCCAGCTCACCTCCTGGGACAGGGTTAAAAGCTTTCTTT. Translation gives CASSPPGTGLKAFF. The rearrangement joins TRBV18 to TRBJ1-1, with 9 positions matching TRBD1. This CDR3 region has 14 residues. J gave up 9 bases and V 3 bases, and 8 bases lay outside the gene matches. CDR1 is KGHSH and CDR2 is LQKENI in the germline V gene.